Below, 5 T cell receptor beta chains from the same sample are listed, as sequenced in a study of T cells in Graves' hyperthyroidism and ophthalmopathy (dated by TCRdb to between 2017 and 2020). The library relied on multiplex PCR. Sequenced using an Illumina HiSeq 2000. Amplification of TCR beta CDR3 regions was carried out from RNA transcripts. The TCR CDR3 was subjected to a first round of RT-PCR using the HTBI primer set and the Qiagen OneStep RT-PCR kit. The public reads were quality trimmed at Q25 with fastp and then assembled into clones with MiXCR by TCRdb, keeping productive beta chains. Rows matching on CDR3 protein sequence are summarized as one entry with the most common DNA and genes. This sample comprises about 360,000 distinct CDR3 sequences, 13% of them detected only once. Around 9.2% of the sample is in the top ten clones. The material sequenced was blood. The source of these receptors is a young woman with Graves' hyperthyroidism.

Notes on this clonotype: A read error may be the cause here, since a much bigger clone is one base away. The chain has TRBV27 and TRBJ2-2; 12 bases are a match to TRBD2. The germline V gene encodes CDR1 MNHEY and CDR2 SMNVEV (reference sequence). The CDR3 consists of 16 residues. The ends lost 6 bases at V and 0 bases at J; junction bases unmatched: 2. The CDR3 DNA reads TGTGCCAGCAGCGGACTAGCGGGATCGAACACCGGGGAGCTGTTTTTT. It specifies CASSGLAGSNTGELFF.

This clonotype was counted at least ten times. J is TRBJ1-1 and V is TRBV30; no firm D call. Germline V gene data show CDR1 as GTSNPN and CDR2 as SVGIG (reference sequence). CDR3 length: 13 amino acids. V was trimmed by 0 bases and J by 8 bases, leaving 13 bases between them. The CDR3 nucleotides are TGTGCCTGGAGTGTGGGTTCTCCCCTGGAAGCTTTCTTT. Its protein is CAWSVGSPLEAFF.

This clonotype was seen repeatedly, ten times or more. CDR3 residues: CSAAPSGGNEQFF. The CDR3 nucleotides are TGCAGTGCTGCCCCCTCAGGGGGGAATGAGCAGTTCTTC. The chain is built from TRBV20-1 and TRBJ2-1; the D gene is possibly TRBD1 (7 bases). Per germline, CDR1 DFQATT and CDR2 SNEGSKA (reference sequence). Deletions cut 5 bases from V and 7 bases from J, with 15 bases between. This CDR3 contains 13 residues.

The chain combines TRBV27 with TRBJ1-6; D remains unclear. Germline CDR1 reads MNHEY; CDR2 reads SMNVEV (reference sequence). V was trimmed by 7 bases and J by 3 bases, leaving 13 bases between them. CDR3 length: 15 residues. This CDR3 is CASNPTGNYNSPLHF. CDR3 sequence (DNA): TGTGCCAGCAACCCCACGGGGAACTATAATTCACCCCTCCACTTT.

This clonotype has only a few counts. The rearrangement links TRBV10-2 to TRBJ2-2, with D perhaps assigned TRBD1 or TRBD2 (6 bases each). The CDR3 is 14 amino acids. V was trimmed by 5 bases and J by 4 bases, leaving 11 bases between them. Germline assignment: CDR1 WSHSY and CDR2 SAAADI. In DNA form, the CDR3 reads TGCGCCAGCAGTCGGGAGACAGGCACCGGGGAGCTGTTTTTT. It codes for CASSRETGTGELFF.